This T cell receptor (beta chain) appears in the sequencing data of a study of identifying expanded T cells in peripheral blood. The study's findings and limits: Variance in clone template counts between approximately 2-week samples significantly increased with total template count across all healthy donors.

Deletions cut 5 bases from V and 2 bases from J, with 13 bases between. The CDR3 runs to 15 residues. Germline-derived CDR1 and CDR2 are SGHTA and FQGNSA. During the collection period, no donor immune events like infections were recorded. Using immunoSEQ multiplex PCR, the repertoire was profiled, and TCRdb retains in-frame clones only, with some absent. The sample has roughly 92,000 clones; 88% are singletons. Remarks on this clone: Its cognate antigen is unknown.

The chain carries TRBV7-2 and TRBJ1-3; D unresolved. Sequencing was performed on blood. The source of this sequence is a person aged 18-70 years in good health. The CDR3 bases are TGTGCCAGCAGCCTTGGACGAGGCCCTGGAAACACCATATATTTT. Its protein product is CASSLGRGPGNTIYF. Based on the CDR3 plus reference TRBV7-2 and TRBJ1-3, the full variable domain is GAGVSQSPSNKVTEKGKDVELRCDPISGHTALYWYRQSLGQGLEFLIYFQGNSAPDKSGLPSDRFSAERTGGSVSTLTIQRTQQEDSAVYLCASSLGRGPGNTIYFGEGSWLTVV.